The clone carrying this T cell receptor (beta chain) was observed a single time. Its matching antigen is unknown. Alongside a J-beta primer mix, a sample-barcoded 5' primer served in a second PCR lasting roughly 7 to 11 cycles. TCRdb passed the 5' RACE reads through MiXCR, listing each CDR3 protein once. The sample includes hundreds of thousands of distinct CDR3 sequences, approximately 50% seen only once; the top ten take under 35%. The entry originates in a study of blood T cells in healthy people across ages. General study results and limits: Strong correlation linked observed beta diversity and percent naive T cells.

The V segment lost 5 bases and the J segment 4 bases; nucleotides outside the gene matches: 10. This CDR3 spans 15 amino acids. CDR1 ENHRY and CDR2 SYGVKD come from the germline V gene. Sequencing input: blood. This sequence joins TRBV10-3 and TRBJ2-5; the match to TRBD1 covers 7 bases. The clonotype originates from a woman in her sixties in good health. This CDR3 reads CAISNPDGTVETQYF. CDR3 nucleotide sequence: TGTGCCATCAGTAACCCAGACGGGACAGTAGAGACCCAGTACTTC.